Below, 16 T cell receptor beta chains from the same sample are listed, as sequenced in a study of T cell repertoires in cytomegalovirus infection. Their antigens remain unidentified. TCRdb independently ran MiXCR on the reads; one entry per CDR3 protein. Among under 350,000 distinct CDR3 sequences listed, about 20% were seen once. Sequenced here: cultured PBMCs, sampled from culture after CMV antigen stimulation. The receptors were sampled from a human donor in good health (CMV status not recorded). Some clones in this sample may be carry-over from other donors' samples.

This clonotype has a single count. This chain connects TRBV2 to TRBJ2-5, with 9 nucleotides matching TRBD1. Germline trimming cut 2 bases from V and 6 bases from J; bases unmatched to any gene: 7. CDR1 is SNHLY and CDR2 is FYNNEI in the germline V gene. The CDR3 sequence is 15 residues long. DNA for the CDR3: TGTGCCAGCAGTGAAAGGGGTGGACAGGGGCAGACCCAGTACTTC. Amino acid sequence: CASSERGGQGQTQYF. The entire variable domain, with the rest obtained from reference TRBV2 and TRBJ2-5, is as follows: EPEVTQTPSHQVTQMGQEVILRCVPISNHLYFYWYRQILGQKVEFLVSFYNNEISEKSEIFDDQFSVERPDGSNFTLKIRSTKLEDSAMYFCASSERGGQGQTQYFGPGTRLLVL.

The chain is built from TRBV7-2 and TRBJ2-7; 11 bases agree with TRBD1. The germline gives CDR1 SGHTA, CDR2 FQGNSA. The CDR3 totals 15 residues. V lost 1 base, J lost 5 bases, and 4 bases stayed unmatched. The CDR3 sequence is CASSLVGGQGDEQYF. CDR3 bases: TGTGCCAGCAGCTTAGTGGGGGGACAGGGGGACGAGCAGTACTTC.

The chain employs TRBV12-3 or TRBV12-4 and TRBJ1-2; D remains unclear. The CDR3 has 13 amino acids. V was pared by 3 bases and J by 8 bases, with 13 bases between. CDR3 amino acids: CASSFRGLVGYTF. In DNA, the CDR3 is TGTGCCAGCAGTTTCCGAGGTCTGGTAGGCTACACCTTC.

A few counts support this clonotype. This chain joins TRBV9 and TRBJ1-2; D is undetermined. This CDR3 is built from 14 residues. Trimming took off 0 bases at V and 6 bases at J, with 12 bases between the two ends. Germline CDR1 and CDR2: SGDLS and YYNGEE. CDR3 nucleotide sequence: TGTGCCAGCAGCGTAGAAGGGAAGGAGCATGGCTACACCTTC. This translates into CASSVEGKEHGYTF.

The chain employs TRBV15 and TRBJ1-1; unclear D gene. This CDR3 contains 14 residues. Germline assignment: CDR1 LNHNV and CDR2 YYDKDF (reference sequence). V shed 0 bases and J shed 6 bases, with 11 bases lying between them. The CDR3 bases are TGTGCCACCAGCAGAGATCTAGGGCAGTCTGAAGCTTTCTTT. Translation gives CATSRDLGQSEAFF.

The gene calls are TRBV29-1 and TRBJ2-7, with D tentatively TRBD2 (5 bases). The V gene lost 4 bases and the J gene lost 0 bases, with 10 bases spanning the gap. Germline loops: CDR1 SQVTM, CDR2 ANQGSEA. The CDR3 contains 13 residues. The CDR3 sequence is CSVVLSGSYEQYF. In DNA, the CDR3 is TGCAGCGTTGTACTCAGCGGCTCCTACGAGCAGTACTTC.

J is TRBJ2-1 and V is TRBV7-3; D is perhaps TRBD2 (6 bases). Germline V gene sequence: CDR1 SGHTA, CDR2 FQGTGA. V lost 4 bases to trimming and J lost 3 bases, with 10 bases between them. This CDR3 spans 14 amino acids. CDR3 sequence (DNA): TGTGCCAGCAGCTCCATAGCGGACTACAATGAGCAGTTCTTC. Translation: CASSSIADYNEQFF.

This clonotype was detected only a few times. The chain joins TRBV6-2 or TRBV6-3 to TRBJ2-5; D is uncertain. V lost 6 bases and J 5 bases, leaving 16 bases between the germline ends. The V gene's germline CDR1 is MNHEY and CDR2 SVGEGT. This CDR3 has 14 amino acids. The CDR3 here is CASSPPAVRETQYF. In DNA, the CDR3 is TGTGCCAGCAGCCCCCCGGCGGTCCGGGAGACCCAGTACTTC.

The chain joins TRBV27 to TRBJ2-1, with 14 bases aligning to TRBD2. The CDR3 extends over 17 amino acids. The ends lost 5 bases at V and 1 base at J; junction bases unmatched: 4. The germline V gene has CDR1 MNHEY and CDR2 SMNVEV (reference sequence). The DNA of the CDR3 is TGTGCCAGCAGTCTCTGGACTAGCGGGAGGTCCTACAATGAGCAGTTCTTC. The encoded protein is CASSLWTSGRSYNEQFF.

In its sample, this clonotype was seen a few times. The V call is TRBV24-1, the J call TRBJ1-1, with D perhaps TRBD1 (5 bases). Deletions cut 3 bases from V and 7 bases from J, with 11 bases between. Per germline, CDR1 KGHDR and CDR2 SFDVKD. This CDR3 is built from 13 residues. CDR3 residues: CATSDPWGGEAFF. The CDR3 DNA is TGTGCCACCAGTGATCCCTGGGGCGGTGAAGCTTTCTTT.

This clonotype was seen a handful of times. This chain links TRBV7-8 with TRBJ2-5; TRBD1 aligns across 7 bases. The CDR3 sequence is 15 residues long. CDR1 is SGHVS and CDR2 is FQNEAQ in the germline V gene. J gave up 1 base and V 4 bases, and 6 bases lay outside the gene matches. The CDR3 DNA follows: TGTGCCAGCAGCTCTACAGGGGCCCCCCAAGAGACCCAGTACTTC. Amino acids: CASSSTGAPQETQYF.

A word on this clonotype: Since a much larger clone is just one base distant, this may be a read error. Lacking the conserved final phenylalanine or tryptophan, this CDR3 likely reflects a read error. The chain recombines TRBV28 with TRBJ1-1; TRBD1 might be the D (5 bases). Trimming pared 5 bases from V and 1 base from J, leaving 14 bases between. The CDR3 length is 15 residues. Germline V gene data show CDR1 as MDHEN and CDR2 as SYDVKM. The CDR3 loop is CASSGGYGGNTEAFL. DNA for the CDR3: TGTGCCAGCAGTGGGGGGTACGGGGGGAACACTGAAGCTTTCCTT.

The chain links TRBV27 to TRBJ2-1; 7 bases align to TRBD2. CDR1 is MNHEY, CDR2 SMNVEV, per germline (reference sequence). The junction had 10 bases not matched to a gene; V was cut back by 4 bases and J by 7 bases. The CDR3 is 15 amino acids. Written as DNA, the CDR3 is TGTGCCAGCAGTTCCGGACTAGTGGTTCGGAATGAGCAGTTCTTC. Translating it yields CASSSGLVVRNEQFF.

This clonotype was detected a few times. This sequence joins TRBV5-6 and TRBJ1-5, with 8 positions matching TRBD1. CDR1 and CDR2 (germline): SGHDT, YYEEEE. Trimming cost V 4 bases and J 5 bases; bases outside gene matches: 20. This CDR3 contains 19 residues. CDR3: CASSRRGTGSFPEDQPQHF. DNA of the CDR3: TGTGCCAGCAGCCGGAGGGGGACAGGCTCCTTCCCGGAGGATCAGCCCCAGCATTTT. The full variable domain, its missing parts supplied by reference TRBV5-6 and TRBJ1-5, is DAGVTQSPTHLIKTRGQQVTLRCSPKSGHDTVSWYQQALGQGPQFIFQYYEEEERQRGNFPDRFSGHQFPNYSSELNVNALLLGDSALYLCASSRRGTGSFPEDQPQHFGDGTRLSIL.

The V gene is TRBV7-8, the J gene TRBJ2-2; TRBD2 aligns across 8 bases. J lost 0 bases, V lost 6 bases, and 12 bases had no gene match. Germline V gives CDR1 SGHVS, CDR2 FQNEAQ. The CDR3 spans 18 residues. This chain's CDR3 is CASSNGLAGSANTGELFF. The CDR3 nucleotides read TGTGCCAGCAGTAACGGGCTAGCGGGCTCCGCGAACACCGGGGAGCTGTTTTTT.

This clonotype was seen repeatedly, ten times or more. The CDR3 loop is CASSFFTANYGYTF. The CDR3 nucleotides are TGTGCCAGCAGCTTCTTCACGGCCAACTATGGCTACACCTTC. The chain couples TRBV7-8 to TRBJ1-2; no reliable D call. The CDR3 length is 14 residues. V shed 3 bases and J shed 2 bases, with 10 bases lying between them. Germline V lookup: CDR1 SGHVS, CDR2 FQNEAQ.